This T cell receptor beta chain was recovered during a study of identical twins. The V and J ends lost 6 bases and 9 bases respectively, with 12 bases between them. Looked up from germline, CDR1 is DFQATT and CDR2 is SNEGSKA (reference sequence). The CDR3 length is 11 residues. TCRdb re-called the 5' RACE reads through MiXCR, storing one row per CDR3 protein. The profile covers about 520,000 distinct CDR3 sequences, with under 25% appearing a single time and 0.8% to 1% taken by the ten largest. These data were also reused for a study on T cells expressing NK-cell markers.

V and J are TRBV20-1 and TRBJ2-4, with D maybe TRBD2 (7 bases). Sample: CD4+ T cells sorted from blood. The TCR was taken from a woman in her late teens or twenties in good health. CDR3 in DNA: TGCAGTGCGGGGGGGGGCCGCATTCAGTACTTC. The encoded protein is CSAGGGRIQYF.